These 14 T cell receptor beta chains share one sample of origin, sequenced in a study of CD4+ T cells in melanoma. Profiling relied on immunoSEQ multiplex PCR, and the TCRdb table lists in-frame clones only, not all of them. The sample includes some 10,000 clones, roughly two thirds of them seen just once. Material: cells from a culture (not recorded whether cultured in vitro). These receptor sequences come from a human donor with melanoma.

The chain employs TRBV5-8 and TRBJ2-5; D remains unclear. The length of the CDR3 is 12 residues. The V and J ends lost 8 bases and 6 bases respectively, with 14 bases between them. Germline loops: CDR1 SGHTS, CDR2 YDEGEE. CDR3 sequence reads: CASTKGVQTQYF. CDR3 nucleotides: TGTGCCAGTACCAAGGGTGTTCAGACCCAGTACTTC.

V is TRBV9 and J is TRBJ2-3; D is possibly TRBD1 or TRBD2 (6 bases each). Trimming removed 1 base from V and 1 base from J, with 10 bases in between. Germline assignment: CDR1 SGDLS and CDR2 YYNGEE. The CDR3 loop spans 15 amino acids. For the CDR3, the DNA is TGTGCCAGCAGCGTAAGGGGGGTTCGCACAGATACGCAGTATTTT. Its translation is CASSVRGVRTDTQYF.

This clone came up once. The rearrangement links TRBV5-1 to TRBJ1-1; 8 bases line up with TRBD1. V was pared by 0 bases and J by 4 bases, with 8 bases of the junction left unmatched. Germline assignment: CDR1 SGHRS and CDR2 YFSETQ. The CDR3 is 16 amino acids. CDR3: CASSLASGQVSTEAFF. In DNA form, the CDR3 reads TGCGCCAGCAGCTTGGCCTCGGGACAGGTATCCACTGAAGCTTTCTTT. Looking up the rest from reference TRBV5-1 and TRBJ1-1 gives the full variable domain: KAGVTQTPRYLIKTRGQQVTLSCSPISGHRSVSWYQQTPGQGLQFLFEYFSETQRNKGNFPGRFSGRQFSNSRSEMNVSTLELGDSALYLCASSLASGQVSTEAFFGQGTRLTVV.

The rearrangement links TRBV11-2 to TRBJ1-1, with D unresolved. Germline V CDR1 and CDR2: SGHAT, FQNNGV. Trimming cost V 5 bases and J 0 bases, with 10 bases left between them. The CDR3 is made up of 14 amino acids. CDR3 amino acids: CASSVTSVNTEAFF. The CDR3 nucleotides are TGTGCCAGCAGCGTAACCTCAGTGAACACTGAAGCTTTCTTT. The variable domain in full, completed from reference TRBV11-2 and TRBJ1-1, reads EAGVAQSPRYKIIEKRQSVAFWCNPISGHATLYWYQQILGQGPKLLIQFQNNGVVDDSQLPKDRFSAERLKGVDSTLKIQPAKLEDSAVYLCASSVTSVNTEAFFGQGTRLTVV.

This sequence joins TRBV6-1 and TRBJ2-5; D assignment may be TRBD1 or TRBD2 (5 bases each). This CDR3 is built from 14 residues. Trimming shortened V by 4 bases and J by 0 bases, and 9 bases separated the two germline ends. Germline-derived CDR1 and CDR2 are MNHNS and SASEGT. CDR3 DNA sequence: TGTGCCAGCAGTGCCGGGACGTACCAAGAGACCCAGTACTTC. Amino acids: CASSAGTYQETQYF.

This chain joins TRBV19 and TRBJ1-4, with D uncertain. Germline values: CDR1 LNHDA, CDR2 SQIVND (reference sequence). V was pared by 6 bases and J by 7 bases, with 21 bases between. This CDR3 region has 16 residues. The CDR3 loop reads CASRSLHGEQSEKLFF. DNA for the CDR3: TGTGCCAGTAGGAGCCTTCATGGGGAGCAAAGTGAAAAACTGTTTTTT.

There are a few counts of this clone. This chain joins TRBV5-4 and TRBJ2-7, with unresolved D. The CDR3 contains 13 residues. V lost 0 bases, J lost 2 bases, and 6 bases lay in between. Germline assignment: CDR1 SGHNT and CDR2 YYREEE (reference sequence). CDR3 sequence reads: CASSLEAAYEQYF. The CDR3 DNA sequence: TGTGCCAGCAGCTTGGAGGCGGCCTACGAGCAGTACTTC.

The chain employs TRBV7-3 and TRBJ2-5, with D possibly being TRBD2 (5 bases). V lost 1 base to trimming and J lost 4 bases, with 10 bases between them. This CDR3 is 14 amino acids long. Germline CDR1 and CDR2: SGHTA and FQGTGA. The CDR3 DNA follows: TGTGCCAGCAGCTTAAATTCGGCGGGAGAGACCCAGTACTTC. Encoded protein: CASSLNSAGETQYF. The full variable domain, its missing parts supplied by reference TRBV7-3 and TRBJ2-5, is GAGVSQTPSNKVTEKGKYVELRCDPISGHTALYWYRQSLGQGPEFLIYFQGTGAADDSGLPNDRFFAVRPEGSVSTLKIQRTERGDSAVYLCASSLNSAGETQYFGPGTRLLVL.

V usage is TRBV7-9 and J usage is TRBJ1-5; D gene unclear. The CDR3 spans 15 residues. V was clipped by 0 bases and J by 4 bases, with 10 bases between them. Germline V CDR1 and CDR2: SEHNR, FQNEAQ (reference sequence). The CDR3 DNA sequence: TGTGCCAGCAGCTTAGCCGCAGGAGAAAATCAGCCCCAGCATTTT. It is translated as CASSLAAGENQPQHF.

The chain joins TRBV6-5 to TRBJ1-1; no clear D gene. The CDR3 has 11 amino acids. Germline V CDR1 and CDR2: MNHEY, SVGAGI. V was clipped by 10 bases and J by 4 bases, with 10 bases between them. The CDR3 spells CATARTTEAFF. DNA for the CDR3: TGTGCCACCGCCCGTACCACTGAAGCTTTCTTT.

V is TRBV28 and J is TRBJ2-7; D uncertain. Germline CDR1 reads MDHEN; CDR2 reads SYDVKM. Between the trimmed V and J ends, which lost 3 bases and 2 bases, there was a span of 8 bases. This CDR3 is built from 13 residues. For the CDR3, the DNA is TGTGCCAGCAGTTTGCCGGAAGCCTACGAGCAGTACTTC. This encodes CASSLPEAYEQYF.

The chain's CDR3 is CASSYTSGGRSTDTQYF. CDR3 DNA sequence: TGTGCCAGCAGCTACACTAGCGGGGGGCGTAGCACAGATACGCAGTATTTT. The chain employs TRBV7-3 and TRBJ2-3; 12 bases are shared with TRBD2. Germline-derived CDR1 and CDR2 are SGHTA and FQGTGA. CDR3 length: 17 amino acids. V dropped 4 bases and J dropped 0; count of bases not matched to a gene: 5.

The chain links TRBV10-3 to TRBJ2-2, with D perhaps TRBD2 (5 bases). CDR1 and CDR2 from the germline V gene are ENHRY and SYGVKD. Trimming took 8 bases from V and 1 from J, leaving 8 bases between them. The CDR3 length is 13 residues. The CDR3 here is CAIGRGNTGELFF. The CDR3 region has the DNA TGTGCCATCGGCCGGGGGAACACCGGGGAGCTGTTTTTT.

This clone has just a few counts. V gene TRBV30 combines with J gene TRBJ1-3, with D possibly matching TRBD1 (6 bases). The V end lost 1 base, the J end lost 5 bases, and 9 bases lay between the germline ends. The germline V gene encodes CDR1 GTSNPN and CDR2 SVGIG (reference sequence). The length of the CDR3 is 13 residues. DNA for the CDR3: TGTGCCTGGAGTGGGACAGCGCGAAACACCATATATTTT. Translation gives CAWSGTARNTIYF. Supplemented by reference TRBV30 and TRBJ1-3, the full variable domain reads SQTIHQWPATLVQPVGSPLSLECTVEGTSNPNLYWYRQAAGRGLQLLFYSVGIGQISSEVPQNLSASRPQDRQFILSSKKLLLSDSGFYLCAWSGTARNTIYFGEGSWLTVV.